This TCR beta chain was obtained from a study of Graves' ophthalmopathy and Graves' hyperthyroidism (dated by TCRdb to the late 2010s). Context from the whole study: Peripheral blood was collected at initial diagnosis, before any treatment. After sampling, hyperthyroidism patients received methimazole starting at 30 mg daily, and ophthalmopathy patients received high-dose intravenous methylprednisolone. To explore V-J signatures that distinguish ophthalmopathy from hyperthyroidism, a discovery set of 100 patients was enrolled, made up of around 40 with ophthalmopathy and roughly 55 with stable hyperthyroidism. The study used TCR beta repertoire signatures to distinguish Graves' ophthalmopathy from Graves' hyperthyroidism and to predict progression to ophthalmopathy. In roughly six hyperthyroidism patients, the T-cell repertoire of thyroid tissue was compared with the T-cell repertoire of blood. In total, under 150 blood samples were TCR-sequenced: around 42 ophthalmopathy, some 72 hyperthyroidism and about 17 hyperthyroidism-to-ophthalmopathy patients. For independent validation, a separate cohort was made up of some 19 hyperthyroidism patients plus 17 patients who later progressed from hyperthyroidism to ophthalmopathy. The investigation overall reported the following: In validation, the model predicted ophthalmopathy progression with roughly 68% sensitivity and less than 80% specificity; some twelve predicted patients were CT-confirmed with GO in a median of approximately 6.2 months. Sample size was not predetermined statistically, and investigators were not blinded to group allocation. Most expanded thyroid clonotypes with frequency above 0.001 were also detected in blood, suggesting blood repertoires may reflect the thyroid immune response. In cross-validation, the 13-signature model distinguished ophthalmopathy from stable hyperthyroidism with around 90% sensitivity and approximately 81% specificity, while in the test set the corresponding values were about 80% and 75%.

Ophthalmopathy patients had moderately to severely active disease, Clinical Activity Score of at least 3, NOSPECS grade of at least 4, and disease duration under 3 months. Patients with other autoimmune diseases, uncontrolled infections, pregnancy or lactation were excluded. Diagnosis was based on clinical symptoms, serum thyroxine, TRAb, thyroid ultrasound and orbital computed tomography. PBMCs were isolated from 7.5 to 10 ml of fresh peripheral blood by Ficoll-Paque density gradient centrifugation. Trizol reagent was used to extract the total RNA, and its quality was then checked on an Agilent 2100 Bioanalyzer. For repertoire sequencing, TCR beta CDR3 regions were amplified from RNA transcripts. HTBI primers and the Qiagen OneStep RT-PCR kit were used in a first-round RT-PCR, which was followed by a second-round multiplex PCR, size selection and purification. Libraries were sequenced paired-end with 100 bp reads on an Illumina HiSeq2000. Regarding the original processing steps: SOAPnuke was used to process the reads, throwing out any read that had adapters, had uncalled bases, had a mean Phred below 15, or lacked an exact constant-primer or identifier match. COPE v1.2.5 was used to merge the high-quality paired reads. Each unique nucleotide sequence was treated as a clonotype, and MiTCR v1.1 was used to align the clonotypes to the IMGT TRB V, D and J references. The analysis was limited to V-J combinations with a frequency above 0.0001, which together covered just over 98% of the repertoires. A TCR clonal expansion and chaos score per V-J combination was defined as the ratio of F50 clonal expansion to chaos observed in the TCRdist matrix. Welch's t-statistics and random forest were used to reduce features to about 14 V-J combinations, which were fed into a naive Bayes classifier. The Morisita-Horn index was used to measure how similar the thyroid and blood repertoires were. TCRdb reprocessed the public reads (quality trimming at Q25 with fastp, clone calling with MiXCR) and kept in-frame beta chains. Entries that share a CDR3 protein sequence are merged under the most common genes and DNA. These V and J calls originate from TCRdb's pipeline instead of the authors' own analysis. The sample contains about 740,000 distinct CDR3 sequences, 40% of them found a single time. Of the sample, 44% is held by the ten largest clones.

From the cysteine through the phenylalanine, the CDR3 covers 15 amino acids. Only CDR3 DNA remains: 45 bases, in frame from the first base. From a lookup of the germline V gene, CDR1 and CDR2 are SGDLS and YYNGEE. The V and J ends are trimmed by 0 bases and 5 bases, leaving 14 bases between them. As to this clonotype: Which antigen it targets is not known. One base away there is no much larger clone; base qualities are not given.

The sample comprised peripheral blood. The V and J segments used are TRBV9 and TRBJ1-2; a confident D gene designation cannot be given. This TCR was recovered from an adult man with Graves' ophthalmopathy. The sequenced DNA is TGTGCCAGCAGCGTAGGAGACTCCCCACGGTATGGCTACACCTTC. Its amino acids are CASSVGDSPRYGYTF.